These 13 T cell receptor beta chains share one sample of origin, sequenced in a study of CD8 T cells in Susac syndrome. A quantity of 0.5 to 1 ug RNA underwent reverse transcription using random hexamers. Using its own MiXCR run on the immunoSEQ multiplex PCR reads, TCRdb lists one record per CDR3 protein. The repertoire includes 150,000 to 200,000 distinct CDR3 sequences, under 95% of them detected once, and roughly 0.097% sits in the top ten. The specimen was CD4+ T cells from PBMCs. The receptors originated from a human donor with multiple sclerosis.

This clonotype was seen a handful of times. The CDR3 sequence is CASSQSWRMSYEQYF. The CDR3 DNA sequence: TGCGCCAGCAGTCAATCTTGGAGAATGTCCTACGAGCAGTACTTC. The chain links TRBV23-1 to TRBJ2-7; unclear D gene. TRBV23-1 is an ORF for which the function is uncertain. The V end was cut by 0 bases, the J end by 1 base, with 10 bases between. This CDR3 comprises 15 residues.

The rearrangement uses TRBV3-1 and TRBJ1-1; TRBD1 might be the D (6 bases). Trimming pared 2 bases from V and 4 bases from J, leaving 11 bases between. This CDR3 comprises 14 residues. The germline CDR1 and CDR2 sequences are LGHDT and YNNKEL (reference sequence). The DNA of the CDR3 is TGTGCCAGCAGCCAACGGACAGAGGTCACTGAAGCTTTCTTT. Its protein is CASSQRTEVTEAFF.

This chain links TRBV5-1 with TRBJ1-1, with no clear D. This CDR3 spans 13 amino acids. With 7 bases removed from V and 0 bases from J, the gap between germline ends came to 10 bases. Germline lookup yields CDR1 SGHRS and CDR2 YFSETQ. In nucleotides, the CDR3 is TGCGCCAGCGGCGATCAGATGAACACTGAAGCTTTCTTT. Its protein product is CASGDQMNTEAFF.

The genes are TRBV7-9 and TRBJ2-7; no clear D gene. In germline, CDR1 is SEHNR, CDR2 FQNEAQ (reference sequence). V dropped 1 base and J dropped 2 bases, with 9 bases sitting between them. The CDR3 runs to 14 residues. As DNA, the CDR3 is TGTGCCAGCAGCTTAGGGGGAAGTACCTACGAGCAGTACTTC. Protein: CASSLGGSTYEQYF.

The gene calls are TRBV5-1 and TRBJ1-2; D perhaps matches TRBD1 (5 bases). This CDR3 has 15 amino acids. From germline, CDR1 is SGHRS and CDR2 YFSETQ. V lost 4 bases and J 6 bases, leaving 19 bases between the germline ends. The CDR3: CASSRSLQGSDGYTF. CDR3 nucleotide sequence: TGCGCCAGCAGCCGCTCTCTTCAGGGTTCGGATGGCTACACCTTC. Based on the CDR3 plus reference TRBV5-1 and TRBJ1-2, the full variable domain is KAGVTQTPRYLIKTRGQQVTLSCSPISGHRSVSWYQQTPGQGLQFLFEYFSETQRNKGNFPGRFSGRQFSNSRSEMNVSTLELGDSALYLCASSRSLQGSDGYTFGSGTRLTVV.

The chain couples TRBV9 to TRBJ1-4, with unresolved D. Germline CDR1 SGDLS, CDR2 YYNGEE. Trimming cost V 4 bases and J 3 bases, with 7 bases left between them. The CDR3 is made up of 13 amino acids. CDR3 sequence: CASSSGPNEKLFF. The CDR3 nucleotides read TGTGCCAGCAGCTCAGGACCTAATGAAAAACTGTTTTTT.

This rearrangement joins TRBV11-2 to TRBJ2-7; 12 bases are a match to TRBD2. The CDR3 is made up of 15 amino acids. V lost 3 bases to trimming and J lost 5 bases; unmatched junction nucleotides: 5. Germline V gene data show CDR1 as SGHAT and CDR2 as FQNNGV. This chain's CDR3 is CASSFRLAGEHEQYF. The CDR3 DNA follows: TGTGCCAGCAGCTTTCGACTAGCGGGGGAGCACGAGCAGTACTTC.

This sequence joins TRBV6-5 and TRBJ1-1; no clear D. CDR1 is MNHEY and CDR2 is SVGAGI in the germline V gene. Trimming cost V 4 bases and J 3 bases, with 9 bases left between them. This CDR3 has 13 residues. This CDR3 reads CASSSPTDTEAFF. The CDR3 DNA follows: TGTGCCAGCAGTTCCCCCACGGACACTGAAGCTTTCTTT.

The chain carries TRBV7-2 and TRBJ2-3; 10 bases match TRBD2. With 7 bases clipped from V and 1 base from J, the junction kept 5 bases outside the gene matches. CDR3 length: 15 amino acids. Germline V gene lookup returns CDR1 SGHTA and CDR2 FQGNSA. The CDR3 sequence is CASTPSGGGTDTQYF. The CDR3 DNA reads as TGTGCCAGCACCCCTAGCGGGGGTGGCACAGATACGCAGTATTTT.

The rearrangement uses TRBV27 and TRBJ1-6; 10 bases match TRBD1. CDR3 length: 16 amino acids. J gave up 9 bases and V 3 bases, and 8 bases lay outside the gene matches. Per the germline V gene, CDR1 is MNHEY and CDR2 is SMNVEV (reference sequence). CDR3 sequence (DNA): TGTGCCAGCAGTTTCCATCCGGGACAGGGGCCTTCACCCCTCCACTTT. It codes for CASSFHPGQGPSPLHF.

This chain links TRBV7-3 with TRBJ2-2; D is undetermined. Trimming removed 6 bases from V and 5 bases from J, with 10 bases in between. In germline, CDR1 is SGHTA, CDR2 FQGTGA. This CDR3 comprises 13 residues. The CDR3 bases are TGTGCCAGCAGTCGACGCTGGACCGGGGAGCTGTTTTTT. It codes for CASSRRWTGELFF.

V is TRBV20-1 and J is TRBJ2-7; unclear D gene. The CDR3 spans 13 residues. The ends were cut back, 7 bases at V and 0 bases at J, with 13 bases in the middle. The germline V gene encodes CDR1 DFQATT and CDR2 SNEGSKA (reference sequence). CDR3 in DNA: TGCAGTGTTTTGCCTGCCCCCTCCTACGAGCAGTACTTC. It codes for CSVLPAPSYEQYF.

The V and J genes are TRBV5-1 and TRBJ1-4; D gene unclear. Germline values: CDR1 SGHRS, CDR2 YFSETQ. V lost 4 bases and J 6 bases, leaving 10 bases between the germline ends. The CDR3 has 13 residues. CDR3 sequence reads: CASSLRRDEKLFF. DNA of the CDR3: TGCGCCAGCAGCCTTCGACGGGATGAAAAACTGTTTTTT.